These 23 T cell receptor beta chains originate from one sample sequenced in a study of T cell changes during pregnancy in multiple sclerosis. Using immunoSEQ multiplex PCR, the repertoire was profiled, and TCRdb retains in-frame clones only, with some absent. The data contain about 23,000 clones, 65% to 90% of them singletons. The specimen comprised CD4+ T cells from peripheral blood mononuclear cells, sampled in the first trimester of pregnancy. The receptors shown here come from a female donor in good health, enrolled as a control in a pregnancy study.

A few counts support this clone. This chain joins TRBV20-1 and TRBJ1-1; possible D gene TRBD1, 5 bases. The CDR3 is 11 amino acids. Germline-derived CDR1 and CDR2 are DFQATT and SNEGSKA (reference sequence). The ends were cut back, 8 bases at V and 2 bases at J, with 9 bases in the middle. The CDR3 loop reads CSPRTNTEAFF. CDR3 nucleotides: TGCAGTCCAAGGACAAACACTGAAGCTTTCTTT.

CDR3 loop: CASGGGDPYNSPLHF. The DNA of the CDR3 is TGTGCCAGCGGGGGAGGAGATCCCTATAATTCACCCCTCCACTTT. The V call is TRBV9, the J call TRBJ1-6; D might be TRBD1 (5 bases). Germline V gene data show CDR1 as SGDLS and CDR2 as YYNGEE. The CDR3 totals 15 residues. V lost 7 bases, J lost 2 bases, and 13 bases lay in between.

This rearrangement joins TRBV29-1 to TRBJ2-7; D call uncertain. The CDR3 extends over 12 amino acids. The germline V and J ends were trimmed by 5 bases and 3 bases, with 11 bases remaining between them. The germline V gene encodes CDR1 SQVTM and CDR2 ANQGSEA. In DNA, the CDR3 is TGCAGCGTTACGGAGAGAAACTACGAGCAGTACTTC. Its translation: CSVTERNYEQYF.

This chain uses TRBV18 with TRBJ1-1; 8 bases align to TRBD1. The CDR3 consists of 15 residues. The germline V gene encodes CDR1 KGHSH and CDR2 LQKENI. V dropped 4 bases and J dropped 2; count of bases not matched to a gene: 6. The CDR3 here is CASSQDRGPNTEAFF. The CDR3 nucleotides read TGTGCCAGCTCACAAGACAGGGGACCAAACACTGAAGCTTTCTTT.

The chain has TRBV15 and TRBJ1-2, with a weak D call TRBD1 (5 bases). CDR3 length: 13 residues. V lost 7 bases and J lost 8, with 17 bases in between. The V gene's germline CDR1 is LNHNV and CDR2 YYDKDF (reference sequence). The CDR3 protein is CATNSVGGVGYTF. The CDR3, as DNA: TGTGCCACCAACTCGGTCGGAGGGGTAGGCTACACCTTC.

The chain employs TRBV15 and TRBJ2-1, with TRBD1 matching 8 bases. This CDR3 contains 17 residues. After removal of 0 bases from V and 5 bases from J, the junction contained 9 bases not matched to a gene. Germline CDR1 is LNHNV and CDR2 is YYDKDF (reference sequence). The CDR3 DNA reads TGTGCCACCAGCAGAGATCCGTCAGGGGGCCGCAACAATGAGCAGTTCTTC. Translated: CATSRDPSGGRNNEQFF.

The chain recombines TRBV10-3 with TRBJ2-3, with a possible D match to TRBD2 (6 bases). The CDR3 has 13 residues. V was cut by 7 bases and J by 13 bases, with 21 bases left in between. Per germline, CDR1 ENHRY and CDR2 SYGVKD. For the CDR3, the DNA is TGTGCCATCAAAGGGACTGAGGTAGATATGGAGTATTTT. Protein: CAIKGTEVDMEYF.

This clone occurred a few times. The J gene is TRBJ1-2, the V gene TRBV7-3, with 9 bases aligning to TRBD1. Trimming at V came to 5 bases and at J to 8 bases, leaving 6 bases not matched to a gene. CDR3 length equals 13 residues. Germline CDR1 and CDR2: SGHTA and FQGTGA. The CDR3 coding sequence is TGTGCCAGCAGCCACACGGACAGGGGCGGCTACACCTTC. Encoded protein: CASSHTDRGGYTF.

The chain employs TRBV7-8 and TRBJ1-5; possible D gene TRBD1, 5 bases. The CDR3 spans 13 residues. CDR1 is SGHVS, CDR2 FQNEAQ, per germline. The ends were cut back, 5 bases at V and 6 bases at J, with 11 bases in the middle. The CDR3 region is CASSGGRGQPQHF. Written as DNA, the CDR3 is TGTGCCAGCAGCGGCGGAAGGGGTCAGCCCCAGCATTTT.

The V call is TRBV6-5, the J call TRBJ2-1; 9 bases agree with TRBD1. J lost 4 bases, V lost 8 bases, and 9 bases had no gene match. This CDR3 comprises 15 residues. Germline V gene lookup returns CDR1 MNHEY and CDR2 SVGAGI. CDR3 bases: TGTGCCAGCGGCTTTTCGGGACAGGGTTACAATGAGCAGTTCTTC. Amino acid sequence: CASGFSGQGYNEQFF.

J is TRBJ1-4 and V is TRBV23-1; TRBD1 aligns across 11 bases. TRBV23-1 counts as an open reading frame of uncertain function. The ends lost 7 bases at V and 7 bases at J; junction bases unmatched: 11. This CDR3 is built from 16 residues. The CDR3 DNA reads TGCGCCAGCACCCCGGGGACAGGGGGAAAGGGTGAAAAACTGTTTTTT. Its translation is CASTPGTGGKGEKLFF.

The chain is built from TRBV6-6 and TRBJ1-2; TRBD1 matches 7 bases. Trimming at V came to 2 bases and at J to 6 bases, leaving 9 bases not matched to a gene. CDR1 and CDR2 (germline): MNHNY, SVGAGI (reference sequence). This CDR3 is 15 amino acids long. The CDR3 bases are TGTGCCAGCAGTTACCGACGACAGGGATCGGATGGCTACACCTTC. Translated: CASSYRRQGSDGYTF.

CDR3 residues: CAWSLGQGLGSPLHF. Here the CDR3 DNA reads TGTGCCTGGAGCCTTGGACAGGGACTGGGTTCACCCCTCCACTTT. The chain employs TRBV30 and TRBJ1-6; TRBD1 matches 8 bases. The V segment lost 3 bases and the J segment 9 bases; nucleotides outside the gene matches: 10. The CDR3 covers 15 residues. Germline assignment: CDR1 GTSNPN and CDR2 SVGIG (reference sequence).

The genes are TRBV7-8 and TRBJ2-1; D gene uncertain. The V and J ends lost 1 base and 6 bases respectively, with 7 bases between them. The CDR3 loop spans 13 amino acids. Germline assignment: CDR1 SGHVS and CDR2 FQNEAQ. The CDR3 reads CASSLVSLNEQFF. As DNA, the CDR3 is TGTGCCAGCAGCTTAGTTTCCCTCAATGAGCAGTTCTTC.

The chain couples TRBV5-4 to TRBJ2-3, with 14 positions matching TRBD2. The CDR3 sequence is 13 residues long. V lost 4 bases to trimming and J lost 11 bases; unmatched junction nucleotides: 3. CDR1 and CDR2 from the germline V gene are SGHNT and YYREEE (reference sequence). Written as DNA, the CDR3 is TGTGCCAGCAGCGAGACTAGCGGGGGGGGGCAGTATTTT. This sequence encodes CASSETSGGGQYF.

The CDR3 DNA reads TGTGCCAGTAGTATGACTCCCAGGGACGAGCAGTACTTC. Protein: CASSMTPRDEQYF. V usage is TRBV19 and J usage is TRBJ2-7, with D possibly TRBD1 on 5 matching bases. CDR1 is LNHDA and CDR2 is SQIVND in the germline V gene (reference sequence). V lost 3 bases to trimming and J lost 5 bases, with 11 bases between them. This CDR3 has 13 amino acids.

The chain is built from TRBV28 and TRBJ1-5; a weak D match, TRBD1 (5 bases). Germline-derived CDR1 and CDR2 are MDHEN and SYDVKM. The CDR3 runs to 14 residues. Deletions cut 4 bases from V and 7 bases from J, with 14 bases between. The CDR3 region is CASSSPGPAQPQHF. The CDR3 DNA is TGTGCCAGCAGTTCCCCAGGGCCGGCCCAGCCCCAGCATTTT.

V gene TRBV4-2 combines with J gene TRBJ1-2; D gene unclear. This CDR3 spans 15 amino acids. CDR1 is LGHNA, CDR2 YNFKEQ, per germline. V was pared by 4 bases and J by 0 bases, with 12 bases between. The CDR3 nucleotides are TGTGCCAGCAGCCCGTCGGGATACTCTAACTATGGCTACACCTTC. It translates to CASSPSGYSNYGYTF.

The CDR3 nucleotides are TGTGCCAGCAGGGACACCTACGAGCAGTACTTC. This codes for CASRDTYEQYF. This chain connects TRBV2 to TRBJ2-7; D is perhaps TRBD1 (5 bases). Germline loops: CDR1 SNHLY, CDR2 FYNNEI. This CDR3 has 11 residues. V lost 6 bases and J lost 2, with 5 bases in between.

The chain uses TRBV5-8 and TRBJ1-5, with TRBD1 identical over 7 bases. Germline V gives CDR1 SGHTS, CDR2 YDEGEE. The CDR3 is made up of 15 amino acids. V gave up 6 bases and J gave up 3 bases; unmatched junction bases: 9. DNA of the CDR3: TGTGCCAGCATATTAAGAACAGGGGTCAATCAGCCCCAGCATTTT. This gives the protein CASILRTGVNQPQHF.

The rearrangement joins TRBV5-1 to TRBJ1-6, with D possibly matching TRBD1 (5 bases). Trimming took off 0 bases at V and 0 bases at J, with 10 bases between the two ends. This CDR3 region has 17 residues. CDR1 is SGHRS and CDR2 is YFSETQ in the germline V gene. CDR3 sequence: CASSLEGRSSYNSPLHF. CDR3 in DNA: TGCGCCAGCAGCTTGGAGGGGCGGAGCTCCTATAATTCACCCCTCCACTTT.

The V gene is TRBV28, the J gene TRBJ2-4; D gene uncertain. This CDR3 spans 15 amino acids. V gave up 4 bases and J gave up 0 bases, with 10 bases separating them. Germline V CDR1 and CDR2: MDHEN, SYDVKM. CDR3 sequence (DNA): TGTGCCAGCAGTTCTAATTACTTAGCCAAAAACATTCAGTACTTC. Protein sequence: CASSSNYLAKNIQYF.

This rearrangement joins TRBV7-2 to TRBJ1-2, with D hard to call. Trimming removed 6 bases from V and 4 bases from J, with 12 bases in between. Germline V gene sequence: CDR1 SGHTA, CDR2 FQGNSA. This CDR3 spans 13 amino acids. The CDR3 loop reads CASSTAPLYGYTF. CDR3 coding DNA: TGTGCCAGCAGTACTGCGCCGCTCTATGGCTACACCTTC.